A single sample gave rise to the 17 T cell receptor beta chains below, sequenced in a study of cytomegalovirus exposure and HLA in healthy donors. The study ran its PCR with 60 Vbeta and 13 Jbeta primers. Repertoires were generated with immunoSEQ multiplex PCR, while TCRdb's copy carries only in-frame clones and drops some. The sample has more than 85,000 clones, roughly 70% seen once. The sample comprised PBMCs. The receptors stem from a woman between 50 and 59 years old in good health and CMV-seropositive.

This chain joins TRBV13 and TRBJ1-3; TRBD1 aligns across 7 bases. The CDR3 totals 14 residues. Germline values: CDR1 PRHDT, CDR2 FYEKMQ (reference sequence). Trimming at V came to 3 bases and at J to 4 bases, leaving 3 bases not matched to a gene. Written as DNA, the CDR3 is TGTGCCAGCAGCTTCGGGACAGTGGGAAACACCATATATTTT. It codes for CASSFGTVGNTIYF.

This chain connects TRBV10-3 to TRBJ2-2; unclear D gene. The CDR3 runs to 16 residues. Trimming left V 0 bases short and J 4 bases short, with 12 bases between. Per the germline V gene, CDR1 is ENHRY and CDR2 is SYGVKD. In nucleotides, the CDR3 is TGTGCCATCAGTGAGTCGAGGCGGCCACCCACCGGGGAGCTGTTTTTT. Protein product: CAISESRRPPTGELFF.

The chain is built from TRBV6-5 and TRBJ1-6, with TRBD1 as a possible D gene (5 bases). CDR1 and CDR2 from the germline V gene are MNHEY and SVGAGI. V was pared by 2 bases and J by 6 bases, with 8 bases between. CDR3 length: 14 residues. The DNA of the CDR3 is TGTGCCAGCAGTTACCCAGGGATTAATTCACCCCTCCACTTT. This sequence encodes CASSYPGINSPLHF.

The gene calls are TRBV6-5 and TRBJ2-7; no reliable D call. This CDR3 is 11 amino acids long. Trimming removed 6 bases from V and 5 bases from J, with 8 bases in between. Germline CDR1 and CDR2: MNHEY and SVGAGI. As DNA, the CDR3 is TGTGCCAGCAGCTCTAGAGACGAGCAGTACTTC. Encoded protein: CASSSRDEQYF.

V usage is TRBV5-4 and J usage is TRBJ2-5, with D tentatively TRBD2 (5 bases). Trimming took off 3 bases at V and 2 bases at J, with 17 bases between the two ends. The germline V gene encodes CDR1 SGHNT and CDR2 YYREEE (reference sequence). The CDR3 contains 16 residues. The CDR3 loop is CASSSLTGSGQETQYF. The CDR3 nucleotides are TGTGCCAGCAGCTCCCTAACGGGGTCGGGTCAAGAGACCCAGTACTTC.

In its sample, this clone was seen once. The chain has TRBV28 and TRBJ1-5; D is ambiguous. The CDR3 sequence is 13 residues long. Germline CDR1 MDHEN, CDR2 SYDVKM. V was trimmed by 6 bases and J by 0 bases, leaving 6 bases between them. CDR3 in amino acids: CASRGNSNQPQHF. For the CDR3, the DNA is TGTGCCAGCAGGGGCAATAGCAATCAGCCCCAGCATTTT. The complete variable domain, with remaining parts taken from reference TRBV28 and TRBJ1-5, reads DVKVTQSSRYLVKRTGEKVFLECVQDMDHENMFWYRQDPGLGLRLIYFSYDVKMKEKGDIPEGYSVSREKKERFSLILESASTNQTSMYLCASRGNSNQPQHFGDGTRLSIL.

This clone came up a few times. The chain combines TRBV21-1 with TRBJ2-3; TRBD2 reflects the table's D call only, with no check against the DNA. TRBV21-1 represents a pseudogene. The CDR3 has 13 amino acids. The CDR3 here is CASSRTSTDTQYF. The DNA for the CDR3 is TGTGCCAGCAGCAGGACTAGCACAGATACGCAGTATTTT.

This clone has a handful of counts. This chain joins TRBV7-9 and TRBJ2-3; TRBD1 agrees at 8 bases. This CDR3 contains 13 residues. V lost 5 bases, J lost 4 bases, and 2 bases stayed unmatched. Germline values: CDR1 SEHNR, CDR2 FQNEAQ (reference sequence). CDR3: CASSPRGPDTQYF. The CDR3 region has the DNA TGTGCCAGCAGCCCCAGGGGGCCAGATACGCAGTATTTT. The entire variable domain, with the rest obtained from reference TRBV7-9 and TRBJ2-3, is as follows: DTGVSQNPRHKITKRGQNVTFRCDPISEHNRLYWYRQTLGQGPEFLTYFQNEAQLEKSRLLSDRFSAERPKGSFSTLEIQRTEQGDSAMYLCASSPRGPDTQYFGPGTRLTVL.

The J gene is TRBJ2-2, the V gene TRBV18, with a tentative D call TRBD1 (5 bases). This CDR3 is 16 amino acids long. Trimming shortened V by 3 bases and J by 1 base, and 12 bases separated the two germline ends. Germline V CDR1 and CDR2: KGHSH, LQKENI. CDR3: CASSPRQGRNTGELFF. CDR3 in DNA: TGTGCCAGCTCACCTAGGCAGGGTCGGAACACCGGGGAGCTGTTTTTT.

In this sample, this clone turned up a few times. The V and J genes are TRBV28 and TRBJ2-7; TRBD2 agrees at 10 bases. V shed 11 bases and J 5 bases; nucleotides not matched to a gene: 12. CDR3 length: 14 residues. Germline values: CDR1 MDHEN, CDR2 SYDVKM. CDR3: CACGLAGVWDEQYF. CDR3 in DNA: TGTGCCTGCGGGCTAGCGGGAGTCTGGGACGAGCAGTACTTC.

The chain has TRBV5-1 and TRBJ1-5, with 8 bases identical to TRBD1. The CDR3 runs 15 residues. Trimming cost V 0 bases and J 6 bases; bases outside gene matches: 5. Germline V gives CDR1 SGHRS, CDR2 YFSETQ. The CDR3 bases are TGCGCCAGCAGCTTGGGTCAGGGGGCCGGTCAGCCCCAGCATTTT. Its protein is CASSLGQGAGQPQHF.

This clone was seen a few times. DNA of the CDR3: TGTGCCAGCCGAACCGACAGGAACTATGGCTACACCTTC. This codes for CASRTDRNYGYTF. The genes are TRBV19 and TRBJ1-2; D is possibly TRBD1 (6 bases). The germline CDR1 and CDR2 sequences are LNHDA and SQIVND (reference sequence). The V end was cut by 9 bases, the J end by 2 bases, with 13 bases between. The CDR3 is 13 amino acids.

DNA of the CDR3: TGTGCCTGGAGTGTACATAACGGGGAGCTGTTTTTT. Translating gives CAWSVHNGELFF. V gene TRBV30 combines with J gene TRBJ2-2; D not resolved. CDR1 is GTSNPN and CDR2 is SVGIG in the germline V gene (reference sequence). This CDR3 is built from 12 residues. The V end lost 0 bases, the J end lost 7 bases, and 6 bases lay between the germline ends. The full variable domain, rest sourced from reference TRBV30 and TRBJ2-2, is SQTIHQWPATLVQPVGSPLSLECTVEGTSNPNLYWYRQAAGRGLQLLFYSVGIGQISSEVPQNLSASRPQDRQFILSSKKLLLSDSGFYLCAWSVHNGELFFGEGSRLTVL.

The chain uses TRBV5-1 and TRBJ2-3; weak D call: TRBD2 (6 bases). Trimming stripped 0 bases from V and 3 bases from J, with 14 bases between. This CDR3 contains 16 residues. The germline V gene encodes CDR1 SGHRS and CDR2 YFSETQ. The CDR3 loop reads CASSLEGRAGTDTQYF. DNA for the CDR3: TGCGCCAGCAGCTTGGAAGGACGCGCGGGAACAGATACGCAGTATTTT.

This clone was seen a few times. J is TRBJ2-3 and V is TRBV5-1; 12 bases line up with TRBD2. Germline CDR1 and CDR2: SGHRS and YFSETQ. This CDR3 region has 16 residues. J gave up 5 bases and V 4 bases, and 8 bases lay outside the gene matches. The CDR3 reads CASSPRLAGAGDTQYF. The CDR3 coding sequence is TGCGCCAGCAGCCCCCGACTAGCGGGAGCAGGAGATACGCAGTATTTT.

V usage is TRBV5-1 and J usage is TRBJ1-2; TRBD1 matches 7 bases. This CDR3 is 14 amino acids long. Germline lookup yields CDR1 SGHRS and CDR2 YFSETQ. V shed 0 bases and J 7 bases; nucleotides not matched to a gene: 6. The CDR3 spells CASSLDRGRGGYTF. CDR3 coding DNA: TGCGCCAGCAGCTTGGACAGGGGTAGGGGTGGCTACACCTTC.

The chain couples TRBV7-8 to TRBJ2-3, with 11 bases identical to TRBD2. From germline, CDR1 is SGHVS and CDR2 FQNEAQ. V was pared by 4 bases and J by 4 bases, with 7 bases of the junction left unmatched. This CDR3 comprises 16 residues. This CDR3 reads CASSSLAGGGSDTQYF. DNA for the CDR3: TGTGCCAGCAGCTCGCTAGCGGGAGGAGGGTCAGATACGCAGTATTTT.